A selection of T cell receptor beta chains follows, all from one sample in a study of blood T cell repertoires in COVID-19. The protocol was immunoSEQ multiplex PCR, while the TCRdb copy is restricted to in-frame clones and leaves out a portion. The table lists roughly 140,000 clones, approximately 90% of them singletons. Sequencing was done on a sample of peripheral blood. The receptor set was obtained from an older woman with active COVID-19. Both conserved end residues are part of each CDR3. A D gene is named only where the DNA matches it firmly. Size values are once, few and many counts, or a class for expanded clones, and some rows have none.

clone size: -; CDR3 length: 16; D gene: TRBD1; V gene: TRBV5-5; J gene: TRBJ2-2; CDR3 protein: CASSLRDRGSTGELFF; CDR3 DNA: TGTGCCAGCAGCTTGAGGGACAGGGGTAGTACCGGGGAGCTGTTTTTT
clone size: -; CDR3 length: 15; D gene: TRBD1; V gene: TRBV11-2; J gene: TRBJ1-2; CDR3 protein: CASSPGQGANYGYTF; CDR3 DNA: TGTGCCAGCAGCCCCGGACAGGGGGCTAACTATGGCTACACCTTC
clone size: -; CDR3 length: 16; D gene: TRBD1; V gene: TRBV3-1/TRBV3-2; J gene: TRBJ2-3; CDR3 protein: CASSQRTGTGTDTQYF; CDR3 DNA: TGTGCCAGCAGCCAACGGACCGGGACAGGCACAGATACGCAGTATTTT
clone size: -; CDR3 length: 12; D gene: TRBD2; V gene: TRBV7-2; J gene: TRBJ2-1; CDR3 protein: CASSYTGGKQFF; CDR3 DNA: TGTGCCAGCAGCTACACGGGAGGAAAGCAGTTCTTC
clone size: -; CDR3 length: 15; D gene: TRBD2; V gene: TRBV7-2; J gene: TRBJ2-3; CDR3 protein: CASGLAGGPADTQYF; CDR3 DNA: TGTGCCAGCGGATTAGCGGGAGGGCCTGCAGATACGCAGTATTTT
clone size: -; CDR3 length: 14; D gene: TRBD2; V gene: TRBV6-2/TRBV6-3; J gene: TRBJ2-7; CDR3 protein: CASSSTGGRSEQYF; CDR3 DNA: TGTGCCAGCAGCTCCACGGGCGGGAGATCCGAGCAGTACTTC
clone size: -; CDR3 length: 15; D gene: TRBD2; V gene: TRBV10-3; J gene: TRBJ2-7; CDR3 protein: CAISEAGGISYEQYF; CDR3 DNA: TGTGCCATCAGTGAGGCGGGAGGGATCTCCTACGAGCAGTACTTC
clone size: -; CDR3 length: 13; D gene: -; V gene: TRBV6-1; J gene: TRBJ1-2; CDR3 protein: CASSEWTVYGYTF; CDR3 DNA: TGTGCCAGCAGTGAATGGACAGTCTATGGCTACACCTTC
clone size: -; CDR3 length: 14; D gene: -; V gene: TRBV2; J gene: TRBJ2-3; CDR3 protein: CASRVTLTQDTQYF; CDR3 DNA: TGTGCCAGCAGGGTGACTCTGACTCAAGATACGCAGTATTTT
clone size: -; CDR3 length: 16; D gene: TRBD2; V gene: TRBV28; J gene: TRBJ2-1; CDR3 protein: CASKGLAASSYNEQFF; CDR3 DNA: TGTGCCAGCAAAGGACTAGCGGCGAGCTCCTACAATGAGCAGTTCTTC
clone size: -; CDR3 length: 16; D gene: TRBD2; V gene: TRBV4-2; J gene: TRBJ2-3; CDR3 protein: CASSQVAGGPTDTQYF; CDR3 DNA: TGTGCCAGCAGCCAGGTAGCGGGCGGGCCCACAGATACGCAGTATTTT
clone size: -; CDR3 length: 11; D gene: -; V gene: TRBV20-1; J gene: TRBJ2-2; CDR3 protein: CSARFGGELFF; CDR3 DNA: TGCAGTGCTAGATTCGGCGGGGAGCTGTTTTTT
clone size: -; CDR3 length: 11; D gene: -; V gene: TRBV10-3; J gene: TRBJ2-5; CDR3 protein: CAISYQETQYF; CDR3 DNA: TGTGCCATCAGCTACCAAGAGACCCAGTACTTC
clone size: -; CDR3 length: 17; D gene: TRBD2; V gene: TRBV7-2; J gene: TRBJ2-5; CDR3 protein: CASSLVGTAGGLETQYF; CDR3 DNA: TGTGCCAGCAGCTTAGTAGGGACAGCGGGAGGATTGGAGACCCAGTACTTC
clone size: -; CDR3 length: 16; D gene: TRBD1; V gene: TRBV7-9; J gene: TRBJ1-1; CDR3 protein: CASSLAGTGANTEAFF; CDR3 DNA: TGTGCCAGCAGCTTAGCGGGGACAGGTGCGAACACTGAAGCTTTCTTT
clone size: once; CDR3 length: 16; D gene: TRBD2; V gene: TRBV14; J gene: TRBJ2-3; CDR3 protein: CASSQLSGRLTDTQYF; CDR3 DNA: TGTGCCAGCAGCCAACTGAGCGGGAGGCTGACAGATACGCAGTATTTT
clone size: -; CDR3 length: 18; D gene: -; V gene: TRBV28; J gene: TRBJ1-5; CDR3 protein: CASSPRVLFPNGNQPQHF; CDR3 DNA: TGTGCCAGCAGTCCGAGGGTGCTCTTCCCTAATGGCAATCAGCCCCAGCATTTT
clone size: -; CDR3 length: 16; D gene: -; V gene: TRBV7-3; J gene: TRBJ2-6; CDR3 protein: CASSLTGQPGANVLTF; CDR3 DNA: TGTGCCAGCAGCTTAACCGGACAGCCCGGGGCCAACGTCCTGACTTTC
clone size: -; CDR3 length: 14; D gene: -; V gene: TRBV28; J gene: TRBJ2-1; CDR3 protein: CASSPTNYYNEQFF; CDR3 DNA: TGTGCCAGCAGCCCGACCAACTATTACAATGAGCAGTTCTTC
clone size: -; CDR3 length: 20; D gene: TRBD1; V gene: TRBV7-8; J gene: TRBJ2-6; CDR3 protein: CASSNFHGDRVASGANVLTF; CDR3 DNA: TGTGCCAGCAGCAACTTCCATGGGGACAGGGTCGCCTCTGGGGCCAACGTCCTGACTTTC
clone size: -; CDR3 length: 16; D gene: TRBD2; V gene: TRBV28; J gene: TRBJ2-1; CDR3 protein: CASSPPGTSGYNEQFF; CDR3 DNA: TGTGCCAGCAGTCCCCCCGGGACTAGCGGATACAATGAGCAGTTCTTC
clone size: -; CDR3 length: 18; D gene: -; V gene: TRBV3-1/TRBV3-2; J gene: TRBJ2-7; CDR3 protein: CASSQGLGLADDAYEQYF; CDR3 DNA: TGTGCCAGCAGCCAAGGCCTTGGGCTAGCCGATGACGCCTACGAGCAGTACTTC
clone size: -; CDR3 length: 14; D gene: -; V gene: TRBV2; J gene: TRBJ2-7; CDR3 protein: CASSAQVRSYEQYF; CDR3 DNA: TGTGCCAGCAGTGCCCAGGTGCGATCCTACGAGCAGTACTTC
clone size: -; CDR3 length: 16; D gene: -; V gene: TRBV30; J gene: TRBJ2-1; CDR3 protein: CAWSPWDWSSYNEQFF; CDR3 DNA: TGTGCCTGGAGTCCCTGGGACTGGAGCTCCTACAATGAGCAGTTCTTC
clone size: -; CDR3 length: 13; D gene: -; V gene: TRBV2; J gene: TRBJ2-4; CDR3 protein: CASSRWRENIQYF; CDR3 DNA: TGTGCCAGCTCCCGGTGGAGGGAAAACATTCAGTACTTC
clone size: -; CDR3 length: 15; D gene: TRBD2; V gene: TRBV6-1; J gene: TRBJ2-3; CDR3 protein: CASSDRLAGADTQYF; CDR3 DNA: TGTGCCAGCAGTGATCGGCTAGCGGGAGCAGATACGCAGTATTTT
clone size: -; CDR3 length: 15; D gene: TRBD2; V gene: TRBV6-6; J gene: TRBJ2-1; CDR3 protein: CASSPSGRAYNEQFF; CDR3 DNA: TGTGCCAGCAGCCCAAGCGGGAGGGCCTACAATGAGCAGTTCTTC
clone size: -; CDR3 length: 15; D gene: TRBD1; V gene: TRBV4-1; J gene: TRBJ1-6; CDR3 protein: CASSQDRTGPSPLHF; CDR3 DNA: TGCGCCAGCAGCCAAGATCGGACAGGGCCTTCACCCCTCCACTTT
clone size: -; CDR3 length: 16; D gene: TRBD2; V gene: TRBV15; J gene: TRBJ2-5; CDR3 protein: CATSSGRLAVQETQYF; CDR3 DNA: TGTGCCACCAGCAGTGGGAGACTAGCGGTCCAAGAGACCCAGTACTTC
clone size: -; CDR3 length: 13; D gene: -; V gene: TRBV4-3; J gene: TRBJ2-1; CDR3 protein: CASSQETTNEQFF; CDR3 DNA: TGCGCCAGCAGCCAAGAAACTACGAATGAGCAGTTCTTC
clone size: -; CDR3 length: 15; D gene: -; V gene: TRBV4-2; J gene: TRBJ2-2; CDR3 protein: CASSQGRGDPGELFF; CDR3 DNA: TGTGCCAGCAGCCAAGGTCGCGGGGACCCCGGGGAGCTGTTTTTT
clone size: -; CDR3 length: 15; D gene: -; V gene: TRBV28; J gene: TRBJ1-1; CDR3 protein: CASSLPQGGNTEAFF; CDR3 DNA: TGTGCCAGCAGTTTGCCTCAGGGAGGGAACACTGAAGCTTTCTTT
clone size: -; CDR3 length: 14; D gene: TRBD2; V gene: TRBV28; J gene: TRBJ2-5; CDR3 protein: CASSATSAGETQYF; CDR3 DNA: TGTGCCAGCAGTGCGACTAGCGCGGGGGAGACCCAGTACTTC
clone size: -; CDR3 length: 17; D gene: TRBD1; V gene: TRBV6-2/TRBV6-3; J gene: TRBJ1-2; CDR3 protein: CASSFHLSSTGNYGYTF; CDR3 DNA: TGTGCCAGCAGTTTTCATCTATCGTCGACAGGGAACTATGGCTACACCTTC
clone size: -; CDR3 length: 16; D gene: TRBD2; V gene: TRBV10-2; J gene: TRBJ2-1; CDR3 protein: CASSEGLAAGLNEQFF; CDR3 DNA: TGCGCCAGCAGTGAGGGACTAGCGGCTGGACTCAATGAGCAGTTCTTC
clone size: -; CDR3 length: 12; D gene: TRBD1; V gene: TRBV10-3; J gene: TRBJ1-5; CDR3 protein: CATRQGDQPQHF; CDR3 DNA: TGTGCCACCAGACAGGGAGATCAGCCCCAGCATTTT
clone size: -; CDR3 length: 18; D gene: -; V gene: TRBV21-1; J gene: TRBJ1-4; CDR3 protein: CASSKAPRLQGLDEKLFF; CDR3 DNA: TGTGCCAGCAGCAAAGCCCCGCGATTACAGGGGTTGGATGAAAAACTGTTTTTT
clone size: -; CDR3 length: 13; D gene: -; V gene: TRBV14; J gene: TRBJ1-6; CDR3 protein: CASSQGGNSPLHF; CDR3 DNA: TGTGCCAGCAGCCAAGGAGGGAATTCACCCCTCCACTTT